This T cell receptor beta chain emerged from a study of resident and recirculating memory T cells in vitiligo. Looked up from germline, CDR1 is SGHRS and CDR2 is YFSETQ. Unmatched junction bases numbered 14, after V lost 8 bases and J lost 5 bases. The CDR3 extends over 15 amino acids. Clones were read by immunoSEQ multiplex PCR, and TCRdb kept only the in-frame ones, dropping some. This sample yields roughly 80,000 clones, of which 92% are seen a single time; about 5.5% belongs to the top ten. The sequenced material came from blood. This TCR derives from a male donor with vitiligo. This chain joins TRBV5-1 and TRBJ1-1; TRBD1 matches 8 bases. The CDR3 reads CASQPGQARWTEAFF. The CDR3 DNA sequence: TGCGCCAGTCAACCGGGACAGGCTCGTTGGACTGAAGCTTTCTTT.